This T cell receptor (beta chain) was documented in a study of regulatory T cells in long-lasting Graves disease. Across the study: To qualify as persistent, Graves' disease required over 5 years of antithyroid drugs with positive TSH receptor antibodies. The study's findings and limits: Persistent disease samples used TRBV28, TRBJ1-2 and TRBJ2-5 preferentially.

Building the TCR beta libraries relied on iRepertoire HTBI primers, and CDR3 regions underwent Arm-PCR. TCRdb reprocessed the multiplex PCR reads with MiXCR, giving one entry per CDR3 protein. The sample carries over 650,000 distinct CDR3 sequences, 25% to 35% recorded once. The time point: persistent/refractory GD, antithyroid drugs over 5 years with positive TRAb. RNA extracted from PBMCs served as the sequencing template. Xi'an, China, was home to the endocrinology department that provided patients. This clonotype was recorded a few times. What it binds is not known. The ends lost 6 bases at V and 6 bases at J; junction bases unmatched: 12. Germline V gives CDR1 SQVTM, CDR2 ANQGSEA. The CDR3 runs to 14 residues.

Sequenced here: peripheral blood mononuclear cells (PBMCs), sampled when the disease was refractory, from a patient treated with antithyroid drugs. The clonotype comes from a female donor with Graves disease. The chain uses TRBV29-1 and TRBJ2-7, with 9 bases that match TRBD1. The CDR3 DNA reads as TGCAGCGTCCACCTGGGACAGGGCATGGGCGAGCAGTACTTC. It is translated as CSVHLGQGMGEQYF.